This T cell receptor beta chain was captured in a study of control samples from healthy donors and cancer patients. CDR3 length: 18 amino acids. Trimming took 1 base from V and 0 from J, leaving 16 bases between them. Germline CDR1 SGHRS, CDR2 YFSETQ. The protocol was immunoSEQ multiplex PCR, while the TCRdb copy is restricted to in-frame clones and leaves out a portion. The sample shows about 130,000 clones, approximately 90% of them seen only once. The chain couples TRBV5-1 to TRBJ2-2, with TRBD1 as a possible D gene (7 bases). The sequence was obtained from a woman between 50 and 59 years old in good health. Sequenced material: blood. As DNA, the CDR3 is TGCGCCAGCAGCTTGATGGGCAGGGGGGTTTCGAACACCGGGGAGCTGTTTTTT. Protein sequence: CASSLMGRGVSNTGELFF.